Listed below are T cell receptor beta chains from one sample, sequenced in a study of T cell repertoires in cytomegalovirus infection. TCRdb ran MiXCR on the reads and lists one entry per CDR3 protein. The sample has roughly 500,000 distinct CDR3 sequences, 42% seen once. Their antigens are not known. Sample: cultured PBMCs, taken from culture after CMV antigen stimulation. The receptors here all came from a human donor in good health (CMV status not recorded). Some clones in this sample may be carry-over from other donors' samples. Each CDR3 is given with its conserved first and last residue. The D gene is left open where the match is weak. Not all rows give a size; the values are once, few, many and, for expanded clones, a class.

v_gene	d_gene	abundance	j_gene	CDR3nt	CDR3aa
TRBV2	NA	NA	TRBJ2-7	TGTGCCAGCATTAGCTCGGGGCGTTACGAGCAGTACTTC	CASISSGRYEQYF
TRBV20-1	NA	NA	TRBJ1-5	TGCAGTGCTAGTAGGGGGGATCAGCCCCAGCATTTT	CSASRGDQPQHF
TRBV5-4	TRBD2	NA	TRBJ2-2	TGTGCCAGCAGCCAGCGGGGGGGCGCCGGGGAGCTGTTTTTT	CASSQRGGAGELFF
TRBV12-3/TRBV12-4	NA	NA	TRBJ1-3	TGTGCCAGCAGTTGGGGGCATGGAAACACCATATATTTT	CASSWGHGNTIYF
TRBV7-8	TRBD1	few	TRBJ2-7	TGTGCCAGCAGCTTAGTTCCGGGACAGTACTACGAGCAGTACTTC	CASSLVPGQYYEQYF
TRBV7-9	NA	NA	TRBJ2-1	TGTGCCAGCAGCTTAGATGGGGATTATGAGCAGTTCTTC	CASSLDGDYEQFF
TRBV6-8	NA	NA	TRBJ1-5	TGTGCCAGCATCCGGGACACTAATCAGCCCCAGCATTTT	CASIRDTNQPQHF
TRBV18	NA	NA	TRBJ2-1	TGTGCCAGCTCAGCCTCGGACGGGCACAATGAGCAGTTCTTC	CASSASDGHNEQFF
TRBV4-3	NA	many	TRBJ1-4	TGCGCCAGCAGCCAAGATTGGGGGTCTAATGAAAAACTGTTTTTT	CASSQDWGSNEKLFF
TRBV7-9	NA	few	TRBJ2-7	TGTGCCAGCAGCTTAGCGGGAGTGGCCTACGAGCAGTACTTC	CASSLAGVAYEQYF
TRBV4-2	NA	NA	TRBJ1-2	TGTGCCAGCAGACCCCCGGCGTTGGGGAGGCATGGCTACACCTTC	CASRPPALGRHGYTF
TRBV2	NA	NA	TRBJ2-3	TGTGCCACCTCTCGGGAGGATACGCAGTATTTT	CATSREDTQYF
TRBV10-3	NA	NA	TRBJ1-5	TGTGCCATCGGCACGGGAGACCATCAGCCCCAGCATTTT	CAIGTGDHQPQHF
TRBV5-5	TRBD1	NA	TRBJ1-5	TGTGCCAGCAGCTTGGACAACAGGGGGCCTCAGCCCCAGCATTTT	CASSLDNRGPQPQHF
TRBV7-2	TRBD2	NA	TRBJ2-7	TGTGCCAGCAGCTTAGGACTAGCGGTGACCTACGAGCAGTACTTC	CASSLGLAVTYEQYF
TRBV12-3/TRBV12-4	TRBD1	few	TRBJ1-3	TGTGCCAGCAGTCGACAGGGGGCTGGAAACACCATATATTTT	CASSRQGAGNTIYF
TRBV28	NA	NA	TRBJ2-2	TGTGCCAGCAGTTTCTTGAACACCGGGGAGCTGTTTTTT	CASSFLNTGELFF
TRBV18	NA	NA	TRBJ1-2	TGTGCCAGCTCACCCGTAGCTGGGGGGCCCTATGGCTACACCTTC	CASSPVAGGPYGYTF
TRBV20-1	NA	NA	TRBJ1-6	TGCAGTGCTAGAGATAGCTGGAATTCACCCCTCCACTTT	CSARDSWNSPLHF
TRBV27	TRBD1	NA	TRBJ2-6	TGTGCCAGCAGTTATCACAGGGGGCAGAGCTCTGGGGCCAACGTCCTGACTTTC	CASSYHRGQSSGANVLTF
TRBV16	TRBD1	once	TRBJ1-2	TGTGCCAGCAGCCCCAATCCGACCCAGGGACAGCTCAACGGGGGCTACACCTTC	CASSPNPTQGQLNGGYTF
TRBV7-6	NA	NA	TRBJ2-1	TGTGCCAGCAGCCCCCCGAACTCCTACAATGAGCAGTTCTTC	CASSPPNSYNEQFF
TRBV6-1	NA	few	TRBJ2-3	TGTGCCAGCAGTCGGCTAGTTGCAGATACGCAGTATTTT	CASSRLVADTQYF
TRBV7-9	NA	NA	TRBJ1-4	TGTGCCAGCAGCTTAACAGAGCGGAAACTGTTTTTT	CASSLTERKLFF
TRBV6-1	TRBD2	few	TRBJ2-1	TGTGCCAGCAGTACCCTGGCGGGAGGTTCCCAGTTCTTC	CASSTLAGGSQFF
TRBV28	TRBD1	NA	TRBJ1-4	TGTGCCAGCAGCAGCGATCGACAGGGTTTTAATGAAAAACTGTTTTTT	CASSSDRQGFNEKLFF
TRBV7-8	NA	NA	TRBJ2-1	TGTGCCAGCAGCTTAGAGCAGGGGCTCCTCTTCGGTGAGCAGTTCTTC	CASSLEQGLLFGEQFF
TRBV18	TRBD1	NA	TRBJ2-7	TGTGCCAGCTCACCACTCCAACAGGGGGCGGACGAGCAGTACTTC	CASSPLQQGADEQYF
TRBV4-1	NA	NA	TRBJ2-3	TGCGCCAGCAGCCAAGATCCATTAGGGCCAGATACGCAGTATTTT	CASSQDPLGPDTQYF
TRBV28	TRBD2	few	TRBJ2-5	TGTGCCAGCAGCCCGGGACTAGGCCAAGAGACCCAGTACTTC	CASSPGLGQETQYF
TRBV20-1	NA	few	TRBJ2-1	TGCAGTGCTGCTGGTCTTTGGAATGAGCAGTTCTTC	CSAAGLWNEQFF
TRBV7-9	NA	NA	TRBJ1-1	TGTGCCAGCAGTGAGTTTCAGAACACTGAAGCTTTCTTT	CASSEFQNTEAFF
TRBV20-1	NA	NA	TRBJ2-3	TGCAGTGCCGTGTTCGGAGCGACCCCTCGAGGAGATACGCAGTATTTT	CSAVFGATPRGDTQYF
TRBV7-6	NA	NA	TRBJ2-7	TGTGCCAGCAGCCCCTCGGGACTGGGGTACGAGCAGTACTTC	CASSPSGLGYEQYF
TRBV6-1	NA	NA	TRBJ2-1	TGTGCCAGCAGTGCAGCGTACAATGAGCAGTTCTTC	CASSAAYNEQFF
TRBV20-1	NA	NA	TRBJ1-6	TGCAGTGCTCTCAAAGGGGAATCCTATAATTCACCCCTCCACTTT	CSALKGESYNSPLHF
TRBV7-8	NA	NA	TRBJ2-2	TGTGCCAGCAGCCCCCTTGGCGGGACCCATGCCGGCGGGGAGCTGTTTTTT	CASSPLGGTHAGGELFF
TRBV7-6	NA	NA	TRBJ2-1	TGTGCCAGCAGCTCCAGGAGGAACTCCAATGTCCCGACAAACAATGAGCAGTTCTTC	CASSSRRNSNVPTNNEQFF
TRBV6-5	TRBD2	few	TRBJ2-5	TGTGCCAGCATCGGACTAGCCGGAGAGACCCAGTACTTC	CASIGLAGETQYF
TRBV6-9	NA	NA	TRBJ2-3	TGCGCCAGCAGTTACAAGTCCCACACAGATACGCAGTATTTT	CASSYKSHTDTQYF
TRBV6-2/TRBV6-3	TRBD2	few	TRBJ2-6	TGTGCCAGCACCCTCTCGACTAGCGGGAGCTCTGGGGCCAACGTCCTGACTTTC	CASTLSTSGSSGANVLTF
TRBV12-3/TRBV12-4	NA	many	TRBJ2-7	TGTGCCAGCAGTCCAGGGACCTACTACGAGCAGTACTTC	CASSPGTYYEQYF
TRBV7-6	TRBD2	few	TRBJ2-7	TGTGCCAGCAGCCCCCGACGACTAGCGAGGGGGACTTCCTACGAGCAGTACTTC	CASSPRRLARGTSYEQYF
TRBV7-8	NA	few	TRBJ1-2	TGTGCCAGCAGCCTAGAACGGACAGATAACTATGGCTACACCTTC	CASSLERTDNYGYTF
TRBV7-2	NA	few	TRBJ1-1	TGTGCCAGCAGCCCAACGAAGAACACTGAAGCTTTCTTT	CASSPTKNTEAFF